The T cell receptor beta chain described here comes from a study of T-cell memory formation after mild COVID-19 (dated by TCRdb to about 2021). About the full investigation: Most TCR sequence clusters were specific to one of the two donors. T-cell clones expanding and contracting after mild COVID-19 in two donors were tracked by longitudinal TCRalpha and TCRbeta repertoire sequencing. Two young, previously healthy adult volunteers made up the cohort, one male and one female. What the research found in general, with its limitations: SARS-CoV-2 specificity of the second-wave clones peaking on day 37 was not confirmed. Clones contracting from day 15 to 85 had balanced CD4/CD8 phenotypes, while a second wave expanding from day 15 to 37 was biased towards CD4+. Contracting CD4+ clones were located mainly in the CM and EM memory subsets, whereas CD8+ clones were found to be enriched in EMRA. Only a couple of mild cases were covered in the study, and larger cohorts including severe cases with pre-infection samples were considered necessary. Some responding clones were detected in pre-infection memory, suggesting pre-existing cross-reactive memory T cells joined the SARS-CoV-2 response.

From the cysteine through the phenylalanine, the CDR3 covers 16 amino acids. Here the CDR3 DNA is all that survives: 48 bases in frame from base 1. The germline V gene supplies CDR1 MDHEN and CDR2 SYDVKM. A distance of 15 bases separates the germline ends of V and J, which lose 2 bases and 2 bases respectively. This clonotype was seen more than once but under ten times. Its antigen specificity is not known. No qualities accompany the bases; no much larger clone lies one base away. The sample was run on an Illumina NovaSeq 6000. TCRalpha and TCRbeta cDNA libraries were built by 5'RACE with constant-segment primers, adding sample barcodes and unique molecular identifiers. RNA was extracted from every sample with Trizol reagent. Amplification of the libraries took two PCR steps, and the second step added a second sample barcode plus Illumina TruSeq adapters. Libraries were sequenced on an Illumina NovaSeq with 2 x 150 bp paired-end reads. For the original study's pipeline: With migec v1.2.7, reads were demultiplexed and then collapsed into UMI-guided consensus sequences. Using mixcr v2.1.11, UMI consensuses were aligned to TRA and TRB V and J templates and then assembled into clonotypes. A clonotype was counted as expanded or contracted only when both edgeR and NoisET called the clonotype significant, with the noise models trained on biological replicates. For edgeR calls, the cutoffs were a false discovery rate-adjusted p below 0.01 and a log2 fold-change threshold of 1. As an exploratory analysis of dynamics, max-normalized trajectories of the 1000 most abundant clonotypes were examined with PCA combined with hierarchical clustering. Each responding clone was given a CD4 or CD8 phenotype based on the CD4+ and CD8+ repertoires, which had been sequenced separately. The raw public reads went through TCRdb reprocessing: fastp at Q25, MiXCR clone calling, in-frame beta chains kept. Rows matching on CDR3 protein sequence are summarized as one entry with the most common DNA and genes. The V and J calls shown here were made by TCRdb, not taken from the authors' results. The sample table lists 300,000 to 350,000 distinct CDR3 sequences, 13% to 15% of them with a count of one. Around 20% of the sample goes to the ten largest clones.

PBMCs were isolated by Ficoll-Paque density gradient centrifugation. The TCR sequence derives from a young man who had mild COVID-19 (a few samples of this study predate the infection). The sample titles of this study are shuffled in the database, so cell type and time point are left out; the donor was told from shared clones. The chain couples TRBV28 to TRBJ2-5, and perhaps TRBD1 as D gene, on 6 matching bases. Input material: PBMCs or a T cell subset sorted from them (not recorded which). The DNA sequence is as follows: TGTGCCAGCAGTTTAGTGACAGGTCTCCTTCAAGAGACCCAGTACTTC. This codes for CASSLVTGLLQETQYF.